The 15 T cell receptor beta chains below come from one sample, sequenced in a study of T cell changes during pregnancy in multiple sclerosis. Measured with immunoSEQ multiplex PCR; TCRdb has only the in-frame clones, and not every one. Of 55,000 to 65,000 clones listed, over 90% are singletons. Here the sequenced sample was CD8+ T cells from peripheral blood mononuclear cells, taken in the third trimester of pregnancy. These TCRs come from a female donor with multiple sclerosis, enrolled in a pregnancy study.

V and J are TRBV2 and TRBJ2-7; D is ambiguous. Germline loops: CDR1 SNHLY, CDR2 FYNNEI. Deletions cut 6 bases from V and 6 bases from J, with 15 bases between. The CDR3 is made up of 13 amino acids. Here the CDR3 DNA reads TGTGCCAGCAGGGAATACTTGCGGTCCGAGCAGTACTTC. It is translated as CASREYLRSEQYF.

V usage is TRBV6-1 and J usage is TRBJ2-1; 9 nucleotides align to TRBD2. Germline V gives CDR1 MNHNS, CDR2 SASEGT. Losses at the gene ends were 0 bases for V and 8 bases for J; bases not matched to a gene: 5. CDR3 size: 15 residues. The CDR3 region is CASSEASGSGDEQFF. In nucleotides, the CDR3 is TGTGCCAGCAGTGAAGCTAGCGGGAGTGGCGATGAGCAGTTCTTC.

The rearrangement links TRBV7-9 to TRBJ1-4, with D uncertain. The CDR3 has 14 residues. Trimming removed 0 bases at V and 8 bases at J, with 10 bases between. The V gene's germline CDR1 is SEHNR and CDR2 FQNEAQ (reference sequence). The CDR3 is CASSLAGGKEKLFF. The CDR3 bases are TGTGCCAGCAGCTTAGCGGGAGGAAAAGAAAAACTGTTTTTT.

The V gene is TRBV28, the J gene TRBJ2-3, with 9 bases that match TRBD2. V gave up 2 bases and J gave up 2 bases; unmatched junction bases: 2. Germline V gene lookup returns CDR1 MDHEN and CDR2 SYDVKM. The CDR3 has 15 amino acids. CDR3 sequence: CASSLAGGDTDTQYF. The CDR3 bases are TGTGCCAGCAGTTTAGCGGGAGGGGACACAGATACGCAGTATTTT.

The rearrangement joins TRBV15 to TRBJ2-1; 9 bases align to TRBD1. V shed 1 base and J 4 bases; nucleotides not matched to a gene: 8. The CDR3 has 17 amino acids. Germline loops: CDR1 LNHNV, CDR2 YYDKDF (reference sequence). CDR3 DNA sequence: TGTGCCACCAGCAGAGGCGAAGGACAGGGGTCGTACAATGAGCAGTTCTTC. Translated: CATSRGEGQGSYNEQFF.

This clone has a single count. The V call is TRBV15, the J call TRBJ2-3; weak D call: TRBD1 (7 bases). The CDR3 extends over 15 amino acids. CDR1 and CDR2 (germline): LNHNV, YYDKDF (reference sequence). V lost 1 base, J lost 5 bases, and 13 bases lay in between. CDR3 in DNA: TGTGCCACCAGCAGAGTGGAGGGGGCGGGAGATACGCAGTATTTT. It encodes CATSRVEGAGDTQYF.

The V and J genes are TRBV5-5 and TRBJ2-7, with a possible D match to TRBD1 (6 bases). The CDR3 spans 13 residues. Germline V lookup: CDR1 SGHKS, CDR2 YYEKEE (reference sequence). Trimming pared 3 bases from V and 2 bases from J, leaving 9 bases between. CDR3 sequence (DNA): TGTGCCAGCAGCTGGACAGATACCTACGAGCAGTACTTC. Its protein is CASSWTDTYEQYF.

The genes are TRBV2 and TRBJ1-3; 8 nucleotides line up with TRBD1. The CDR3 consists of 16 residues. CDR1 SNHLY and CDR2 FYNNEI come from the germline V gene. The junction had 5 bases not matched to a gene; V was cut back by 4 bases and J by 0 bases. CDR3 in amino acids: CASSARTGSSGNTIYF. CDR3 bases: TGTGCCAGCAGTGCCCGGACAGGGAGCTCTGGAAACACCATATATTTT.

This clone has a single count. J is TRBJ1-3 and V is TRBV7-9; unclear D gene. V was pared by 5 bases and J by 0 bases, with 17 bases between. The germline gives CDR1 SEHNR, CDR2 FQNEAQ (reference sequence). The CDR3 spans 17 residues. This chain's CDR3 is CASSPLQAQTSGNTIYF. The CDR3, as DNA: TGTGCCAGCAGCCCCTTGCAGGCGCAAACCTCTGGAAACACCATATATTTT.

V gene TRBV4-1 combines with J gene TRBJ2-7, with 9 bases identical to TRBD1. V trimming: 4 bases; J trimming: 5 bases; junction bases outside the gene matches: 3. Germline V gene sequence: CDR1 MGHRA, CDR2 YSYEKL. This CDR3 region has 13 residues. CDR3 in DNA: TGCGCCAGCAGCCTGGGACAGGGAAACGAGCAGTACTTC. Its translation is CASSLGQGNEQYF.

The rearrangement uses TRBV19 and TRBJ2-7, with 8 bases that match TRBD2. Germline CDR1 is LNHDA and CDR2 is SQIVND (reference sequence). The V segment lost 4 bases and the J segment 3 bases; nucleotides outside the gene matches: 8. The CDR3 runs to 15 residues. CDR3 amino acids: CASSTGTRTIYEQYF. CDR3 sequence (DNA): TGTGCCAGTAGTACCGGGACTAGAACTATCTACGAGCAGTACTTC. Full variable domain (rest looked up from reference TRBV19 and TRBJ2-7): DGGITQSPKYLFRKEGQNVTLSCEQNLNHDAMYWYRQDPGQGLRLIYYSQIVNDFQKGDIAEGYSVSREKKESFPLTVTSAQKNPTAFYLCASSTGTRTIYEQYFGPGTRLTVT.

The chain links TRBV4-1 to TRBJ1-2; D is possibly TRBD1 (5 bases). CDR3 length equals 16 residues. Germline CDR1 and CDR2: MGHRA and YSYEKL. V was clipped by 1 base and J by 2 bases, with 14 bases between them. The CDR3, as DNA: TGCGCCAGCAGCCAAGTTACGGGCAGGGCAAACTATGGCTACACCTTC. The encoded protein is CASSQVTGRANYGYTF.

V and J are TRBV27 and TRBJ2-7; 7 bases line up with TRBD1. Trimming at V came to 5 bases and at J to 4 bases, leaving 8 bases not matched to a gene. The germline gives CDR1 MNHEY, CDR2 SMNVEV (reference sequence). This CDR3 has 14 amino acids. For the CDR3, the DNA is TGTGCCAGCAGTAAACAGGGGCAAAGGTACGAGCAGTACTTC. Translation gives CASSKQGQRYEQYF.

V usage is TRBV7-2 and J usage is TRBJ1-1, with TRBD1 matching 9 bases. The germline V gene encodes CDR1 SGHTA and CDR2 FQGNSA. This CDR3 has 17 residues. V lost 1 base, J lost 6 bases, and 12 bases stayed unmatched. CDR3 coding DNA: TGTGCCAGCAGCTTAGACCCCGCGGACAGGGGAAAGTCTGAAGCTTTCTTT. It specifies CASSLDPADRGKSEAFF.

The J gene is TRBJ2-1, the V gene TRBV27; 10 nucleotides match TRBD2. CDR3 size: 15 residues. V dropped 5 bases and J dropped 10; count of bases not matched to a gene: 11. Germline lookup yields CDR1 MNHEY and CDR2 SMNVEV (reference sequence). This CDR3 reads CASSPGLAGVREQFF. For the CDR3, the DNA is TGTGCCAGCAGTCCTGGGCTAGCGGGAGTCCGAGAGCAGTTCTTC.